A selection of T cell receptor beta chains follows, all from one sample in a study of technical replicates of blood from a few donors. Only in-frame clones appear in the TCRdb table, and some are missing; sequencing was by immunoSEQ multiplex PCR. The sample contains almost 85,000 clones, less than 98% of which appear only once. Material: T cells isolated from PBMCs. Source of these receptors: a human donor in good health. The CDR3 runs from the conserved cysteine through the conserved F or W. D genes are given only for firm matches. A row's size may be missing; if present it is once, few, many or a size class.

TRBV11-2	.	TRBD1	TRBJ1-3	CASSTLTGGANTIYF	TGTGCCAGCAGCACACTGACAGGGGGTGCGAACACCATATATTTT
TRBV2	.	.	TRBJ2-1	CASWGASYNEQFF	TGTGCCAGCTGGGGAGCCTCTTACAATGAGCAGTTCTTC
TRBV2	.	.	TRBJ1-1	CASRDGQSGTEAFF	TGTGCCAGCAGGGACGGACAAAGTGGCACTGAAGCTTTCTTT
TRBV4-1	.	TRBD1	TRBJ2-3	CASSQGQGSGTDTQYF	TGCGCCAGCAGCCAAGGACAGGGGTCCGGCACAGATACGCAGTATTTT
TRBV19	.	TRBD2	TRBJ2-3	CASSSSGRATGPTDTQYF	TGTGCCAGTAGTAGTAGCGGGAGGGCGACCGGCCCCACAGATACGCAGTATTTT
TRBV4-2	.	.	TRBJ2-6	CASSPRDSGANVLTF	TGTGCCAGCAGCCCGAGAGACTCTGGGGCCAACGTCCTGACTTTC
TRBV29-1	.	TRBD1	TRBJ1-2	CSVAGTGFSYGYTF	TGCAGCGTAGCCGGGACAGGCTTTAGCTATGGCTACACCTTC
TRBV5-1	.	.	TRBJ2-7	CASSSDSYEQYF	TGCGCCAGCAGCTCGGACAGCTACGAGCAGTACTTC
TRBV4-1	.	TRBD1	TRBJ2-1	CASSQGVPRGRTSQYNEQFF	TGCGCCAGCAGCCAAGGCGTTCCCAGGGGGCGGACCTCTCAGTACAATGAGCAGTTCTTC
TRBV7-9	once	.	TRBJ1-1	CASTDSAEAFF	TGTGCCAGCACCGATAGCGCTGAAGCTTTCTTT
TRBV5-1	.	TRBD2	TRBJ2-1	CASSLALAGGHNEQFF	TGCGCCAGCAGCTTGGCCTTAGCGGGGGGCCACAATGAGCAGTTCTTC
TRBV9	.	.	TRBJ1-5	CASSVETGLNEPQHF	TGTGCCAGCAGCGTCGAGACAGGTTTGAATGAGCCCCAGCATTTT
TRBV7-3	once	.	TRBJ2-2	CASSLAAGELFF	TGTGCCAGCAGCTTGGCCGCCGGGGAGCTGTTTTTT
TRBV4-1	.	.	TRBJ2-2	CASSQEGGAGELFF	TGCGCCAGCAGCCAAGAAGGGGGGGCCGGGGAGCTGTTTTTT
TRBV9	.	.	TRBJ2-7	CASSVASGLSLDEQYF	TGTGCCAGCAGCGTAGCCAGCGGGTTATCTCTGGACGAGCAGTACTTC
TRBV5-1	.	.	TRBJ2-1	CASSLKIKAGPIRVDEQFF	TGCGCCAGCAGCTTGAAGATTAAGGCGGGGCCTATTCGGGTGGATGAGCAGTTCTTC
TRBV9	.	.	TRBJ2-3	CASSASSDTQYF	TGTGCCAGCAGCGCCTCTTCCGATACGCAGTATTTT
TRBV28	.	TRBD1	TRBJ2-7	CASSRDDRDIGEQYF	TGTGCCAGCAGCCGGGACGACAGGGACATCGGCGAGCAGTACTTC
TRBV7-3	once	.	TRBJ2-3	CASSHTGWDTDTQYF	TGTGCCAGCAGCCACACGGGGTGGGACACAGATACGCAGTATTTT
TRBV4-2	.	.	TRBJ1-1	CASSRLGEGYDTEAFF	TGTGCCAGCAGCCGCCTAGGAGAGGGATATGACACTGAAGCTTTCTTT
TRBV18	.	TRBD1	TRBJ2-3	CASSPPTGQGLTDTQYF	TGTGCCAGCTCACCACCAACCGGACAGGGGCTTACAGATACGCAGTATTTT
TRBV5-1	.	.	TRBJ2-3	CASSPSTGIGDTQYF	TGCGCCAGCAGCCCTAGTACAGGGATAGGAGATACGCAGTATTTT
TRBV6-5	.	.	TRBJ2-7	CASSFGWGIGNEQYF	TGTGCCAGCAGTTTCGGATGGGGAATCGGGAACGAGCAGTACTTC
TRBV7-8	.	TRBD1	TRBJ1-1	CASSDRVVPEAFF	TGTGCCAGCAGCGACAGGGTGGTGCCTGAAGCTTTCTTT
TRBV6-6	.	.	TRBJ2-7	CASSSRVPYEQYF	TGTGCCAGCAGTTCCCGTGTTCCCTACGAGCAGTACTTC
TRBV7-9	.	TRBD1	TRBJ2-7	CASSHRGSYEQYF	TGTGCCAGCAGCCACAGGGGAAGCTACGAGCAGTACTTC
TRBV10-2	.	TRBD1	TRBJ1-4	CASSVTGGHNEKLFF	TGCGCCAGCAGTGTGACAGGGGGCCATAATGAAAAACTGTTTTTT
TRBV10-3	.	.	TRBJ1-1	CAIGPEVNTEAFF	TGTGCCATCGGGCCGGAGGTGAACACTGAAGCTTTCTTT
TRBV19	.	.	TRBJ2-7	CASSMGQSYEQYF	TGTGCCAGTAGTATGGGGCAGTCCTACGAGCAGTACTTC
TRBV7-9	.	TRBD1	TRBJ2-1	CASLTGSSYNEQFF	TGTGCCAGTCTGACAGGGTCATCCTACAATGAGCAGTTCTTC
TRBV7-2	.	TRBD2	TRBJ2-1	CASSRRTSGGFYNEQFF	TGTGCCAGCAGCCGGAGGACTAGCGGGGGGTTCTACAATGAGCAGTTCTTC
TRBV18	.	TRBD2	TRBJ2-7	CASSPKTSGYEQYF	TGTGCCAGCTCACCAAAGACTAGCGGCTACGAGCAGTACTTC